Below, 7 T cell receptor beta chains from the same sample are listed, as sequenced in a study of tumor and adjacent non-tumor tissue in lung cancer. RNA was extracted from bulk tissue without any cell sorting. A modified ARM-PCR protocol with three rounds of nested PCR amplified TCRbeta. TCRdb processed the multiplex PCR reads anew with MiXCR; each CDR3 protein has one entry. The sample has fewer than 85,000 distinct CDR3 sequences, roughly 76% seen once. Source material: lung tumor tissue. Receptors were obtained from a woman aged 50 to 60 with non-small cell lung cancer.

The chain couples TRBV20-1 to TRBJ2-7, with D perhaps TRBD1 (7 bases). The CDR3 consists of 13 residues. The germline CDR1 and CDR2 sequences are DFQATT and SNEGSKA (reference sequence). Trimming took off 7 bases at V and 3 bases at J, with 16 bases between the two ends. For the CDR3, the DNA is TGCAGTGTCAGACGGCAGGGGGGCTACGAGCAGTACTTC. Encoded protein: CSVRRQGGYEQYF.

As to this clonotype: Likely a read error: the CDR3 ends without its conserved phenylalanine or tryptophan. No DNA is shown, since the ends of the CDR3 on it are uncertain; the CDR3 is the one TCRdb lists. The chain combines TRBV4-1 with TRBJ2-1; no check of the table's D call, TRBD1, against the DNA was made. In germline, CDR1 is MGHRA, CDR2 YSYEKL. The CDR3 length is 13 residues, termini included. The CDR3 sequence is CASSREWTGGEFY.

For this clonotype: Here the CDR3 omits its conserved ending phenylalanine or tryptophan, so a read error is the likely source. The CDR3 sequence is CASSYSGTGDWDTQYL. In DNA, the CDR3 is TGTGCCAGCAGTTACTCTGGGACAGGGGACTGGGATACGCAGTATTTA. The rearrangement joins TRBV6-2 or TRBV6-3 to TRBJ2-3; the match to TRBD1 covers 10 bases. Germline CDR1 MNHEY, CDR2 SVGEGT. The CDR3 has 16 amino acids. The V and J ends lost 0 bases and 6 bases, in that order; junction bases with no gene match: 6.

In the case of this clonotype: Compared with germline, one end of the junction differs, possibly owing to a read error. This chain uses TRBV20-1 with TRBJ2-3, with a weak D call TRBD1 (10 bases). The CDR3 consists of 21 residues. The V gene's germline CDR1 is DFQATT and CDR2 SNEGSKA (reference sequence). The CDR3 reads CSASSRQGAVAGVTSTVTQCF. The CDR3 DNA sequence: TGCAGTGCTAGTTCCCGACAGGGGGCGGTAGCGGGAGTGACTAGCACAGTTACGCAGTGTTTT.

As concerns this clonotype: Because the CDR3 is missing its conserved closing phenylalanine or tryptophan, this is likely a read error. The J gene is TRBJ2-1, the V gene TRBV20-1, with a weak D call TRBD1 (6 bases). There are 14 residues in the CDR3. CDR1 and CDR2 from the germline V gene are DFQATT and SNEGSKA (reference sequence). CDR3 in DNA: TGCTGTGCTAGAGAGGGGGAAGTAAGTAATGAGCAGTTCCTC. Its translation: CCAREGEVSNEQFL.

This clonotype has only one observation. A single base separates this from a much larger clone, so it may be a read error. V and J are TRBV6-5 and TRBJ1-2, with TRBD1 matching over 10 bases. V shed 8 bases and J 5 bases; nucleotides not matched to a gene: 5. Germline V gene data show CDR1 as MNHEY and CDR2 as SVGAGI. The CDR3 loop spans 13 amino acids. The CDR3 protein is CASSWTGGYGYTF. The CDR3 coding sequence is TGTGCCAGCTCCTGGACAGGGGGATATGGCTACACCTTC.

Of note for this clonotype: A much larger clone lies one base from this, so it may be a read error. The rearrangement uses TRBV7-9 and TRBJ2-1; maybe TRBD2 (6 bases). The CDR3 sequence is 14 residues long. From germline, CDR1 is SEHNR and CDR2 FQNEAQ (reference sequence). CDR3 region: CTSSLNLYREEQFF. CDR3 bases: TGTACCAGCAGCTTAAATTTGTATCGGGAGGAGCAGTTCTTC.